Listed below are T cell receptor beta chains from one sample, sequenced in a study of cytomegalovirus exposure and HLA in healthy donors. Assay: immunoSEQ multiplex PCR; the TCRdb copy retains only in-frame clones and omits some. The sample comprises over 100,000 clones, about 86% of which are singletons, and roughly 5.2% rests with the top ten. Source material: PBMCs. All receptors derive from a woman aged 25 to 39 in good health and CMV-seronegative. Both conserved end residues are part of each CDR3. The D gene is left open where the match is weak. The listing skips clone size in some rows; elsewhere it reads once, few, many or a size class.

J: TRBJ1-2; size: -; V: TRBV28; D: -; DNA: TGTGCCAGCAGTTTACAGGGGAACTATGGCTACACCTTC; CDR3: CASSLQGNYGYTF
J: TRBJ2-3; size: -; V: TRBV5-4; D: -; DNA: TGTGCCAGCAGCTTGCTAGGTGTGGCAGCGCGAGATACGCAGTATTTT; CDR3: CASSLLGVAARDTQYF
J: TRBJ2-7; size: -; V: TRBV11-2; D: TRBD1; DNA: TGTGCCAGCACACAAGGGGGCGTGCAGTACTTC; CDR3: CASTQGGVQYF
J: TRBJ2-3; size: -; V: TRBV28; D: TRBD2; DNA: TGTGCCAGCAGTCAGGGCGGGGGGAGCGCAGATACGCAGTATTTT; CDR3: CASSQGGGSADTQYF
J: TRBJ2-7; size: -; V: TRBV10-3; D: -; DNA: TGTGCCATCAGTGTCCAGGGTCTGGTTGTTGAGCAGTACTTC; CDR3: CAISVQGLVVEQYF
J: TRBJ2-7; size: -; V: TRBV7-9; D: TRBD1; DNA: TGTTCCAGTACAAGTCCCGGGACAGGAGGAGGAGGTGCCTACGAGCAGTACTTC; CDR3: CSSTSPGTGGGGAYEQYF
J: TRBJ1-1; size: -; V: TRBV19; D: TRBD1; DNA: TGTGCCAGTAGTATCGCAGGGGGATCGGGCACTGAAGCTTTCTTT; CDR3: CASSIAGGSGTEAFF
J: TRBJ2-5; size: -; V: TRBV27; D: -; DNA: TGTGCCAGCAGTTTCGAGAGCCATCGTCCTTTGGAGACCCAGTACTTC; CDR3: CASSFESHRPLETQYF
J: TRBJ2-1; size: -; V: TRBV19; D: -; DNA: TGTGCCAGTAGTATTCGTGGTAGCTGGCATGAGCAGTTCTTC; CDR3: CASSIRGSWHEQFF
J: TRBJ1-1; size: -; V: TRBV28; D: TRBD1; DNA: TGTGCCAGCAGAGAGGGACAGCTGGGGACTGAAGCTTTCTTT; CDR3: CASREGQLGTEAFF
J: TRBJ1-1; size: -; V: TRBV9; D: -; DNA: TGTGCCAGCAGCGGAACAGGAGCGAACACTGAAGCTTTCTTT; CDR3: CASSGTGANTEAFF
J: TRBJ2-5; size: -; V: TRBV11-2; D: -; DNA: TGTGCCAGCAGCTTTAGACAGTACCAAGAGACCCAGTACTTC; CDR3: CASSFRQYQETQYF
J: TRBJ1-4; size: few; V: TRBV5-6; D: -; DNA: TGTGCCAGCAGCTCTGTGGCGGCTAATGAAAAACTGTTTTTT; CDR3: CASSSVAANEKLFF
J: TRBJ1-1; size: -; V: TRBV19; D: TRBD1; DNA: TGTGCCAGTAGTTACCGGGACAGGGTGAACACTGAAGCTTTCTTT; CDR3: CASSYRDRVNTEAFF
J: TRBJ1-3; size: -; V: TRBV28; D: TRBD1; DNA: TGTGCCAGCAGTATACAGGGGAGTGGAAACACCATATATTTT; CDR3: CASSIQGSGNTIYF
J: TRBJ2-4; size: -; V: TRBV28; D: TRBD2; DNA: TGTGCCAGCAGCAAGGGAGGGGCCAAAAACATTCAGTACTTC; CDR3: CASSKGGAKNIQYF
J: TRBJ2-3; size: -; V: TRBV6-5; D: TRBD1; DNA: TGTGCCAGCAGTCTTACAGGGGGCGGCACAGATACGCAGTATTTT; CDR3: CASSLTGGGTDTQYF
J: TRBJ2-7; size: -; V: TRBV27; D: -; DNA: TGTGCCAGCAGTTTATCGATGAGTGACGAGCAGTACTTC; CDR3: CASSLSMSDEQYF
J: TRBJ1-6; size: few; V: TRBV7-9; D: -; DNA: TGTGCCAGCAGCTTATCAGCAGGGGTTAATTCACCCCTCCACTTT; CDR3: CASSLSAGVNSPLHF
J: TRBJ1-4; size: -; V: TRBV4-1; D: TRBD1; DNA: TGCGCCAGCAGCCAAGTGAGGGGGACAGACTTTGAAAAACTGTTTTTT; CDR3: CASSQVRGTDFEKLFF
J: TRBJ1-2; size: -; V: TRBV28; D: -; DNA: TGTGCCAGCAGAAAAGGGGGGGGGAATAACTATGGCTACACCTTC; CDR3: CASRKGGGNNYGYTF
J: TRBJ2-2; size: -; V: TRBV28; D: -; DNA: TGTGCCAGCAACACACCCGCCAGACTGGCCGGGGAGCTGTTTTTT; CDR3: CASNTPARLAGELFF
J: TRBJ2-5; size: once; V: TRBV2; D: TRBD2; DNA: TGTGCCAGCAGCCGCGGGAGGGCCTTAGAGACCCAGTACTTC; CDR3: CASSRGRALETQYF
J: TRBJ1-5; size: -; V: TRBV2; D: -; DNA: TGTGCCAGCAGTGATATTCCCCGAGGCAATCAGCCCCAGCATTTT; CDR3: CASSDIPRGNQPQHF
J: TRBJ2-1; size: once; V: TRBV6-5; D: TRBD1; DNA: TGTGCCAGCAGTTATTTTCAGGGGGTTAGCGATGAGCAGTTCTTC; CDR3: CASSYFQGVSDEQFF
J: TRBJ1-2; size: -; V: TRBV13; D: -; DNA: TGTGCCAGCAGCCCGGGCCGGGAGGCAGGCTATGGCTACACCTTC; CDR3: CASSPGREAGYGYTF
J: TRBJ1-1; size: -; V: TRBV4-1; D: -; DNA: TGCGCCAGCAGCCAAGCCAGGGCTAGGGGTTTGAACACTGAAGCTTTCTTT; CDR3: CASSQARARGLNTEAFF
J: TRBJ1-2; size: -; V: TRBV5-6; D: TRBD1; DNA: TGTGCCAGCAGCCTGGACAGGGGAATTAACTATGGCTACACCTTC; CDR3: CASSLDRGINYGYTF
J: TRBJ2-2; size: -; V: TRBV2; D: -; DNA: TGTGCCAGCAGGCTAGCGTACACCGGGGAGCTGTTTTTT; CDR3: CASRLAYTGELFF
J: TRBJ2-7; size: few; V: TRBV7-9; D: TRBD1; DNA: TGTGCCAGCAGCACGGGGACGGGACAGGGCTACGAGCAGTACTTC; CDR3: CASSTGTGQGYEQYF
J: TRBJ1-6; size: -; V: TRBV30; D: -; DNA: TGTGCCTGGAGCGCCCTCCCCAGGGATTCACCCCTCCACTTT; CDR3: CAWSALPRDSPLHF
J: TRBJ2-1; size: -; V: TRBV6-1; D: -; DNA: TGTGCCACCCAGACTGGGAGCTCCTACAATGAGCAGTTCTTC; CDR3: CATQTGSSYNEQFF
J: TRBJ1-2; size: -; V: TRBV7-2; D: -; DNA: TGTGCCAGCAGCTTCTCACCCTCAGCTAACTATGGCTACACCTTC; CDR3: CASSFSPSANYGYTF
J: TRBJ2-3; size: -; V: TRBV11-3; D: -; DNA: TGTGCCAGCAGCTCCCCTTCCGGGACAGATACGCAGTATTTT; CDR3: CASSSPSGTDTQYF
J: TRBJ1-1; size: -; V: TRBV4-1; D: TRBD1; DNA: TGCGCCAGCAGCCAAGGATCGGGACAGGGTTCCAGCACTGAAGCTTTCTTT; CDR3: CASSQGSGQGSSTEAFF
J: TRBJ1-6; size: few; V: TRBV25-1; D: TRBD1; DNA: TGTGCCAGCAGTGAATTTGGGGACAGGGCCTTTTTAAATTCACCCCTCCACTTT; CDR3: CASSEFGDRAFLNSPLHF
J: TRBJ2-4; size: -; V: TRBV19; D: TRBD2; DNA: TGTGCCACTGGGACTAGCCTAGCCAAAAACATTCAGTACTTC; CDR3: CATGTSLAKNIQYF
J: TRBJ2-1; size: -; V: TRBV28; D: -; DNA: TGTGCCAGCAGTCCCCTAGCGTTTAGAATCAATGAGCAGTTCTTC; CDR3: CASSPLAFRINEQFF
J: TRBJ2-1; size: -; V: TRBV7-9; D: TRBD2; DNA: TGTGCCAGCAGCCCAATTTTTGGGACTACCGGTGAGCAGTTCTTC; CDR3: CASSPIFGTTGEQFF
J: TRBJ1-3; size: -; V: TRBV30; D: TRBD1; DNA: TGTGCCTGCCACGGGGAGACAGGGGGGTCTGGAAACACCATATATTTT; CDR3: CACHGETGGSGNTIYF
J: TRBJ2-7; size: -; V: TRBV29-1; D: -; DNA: TGCAGCGTTGCTGGGTCGCTACTACACGAGCAGTACTTC; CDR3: CSVAGSLLHEQYF
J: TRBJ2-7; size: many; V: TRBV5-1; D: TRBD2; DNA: TGCGCCAGCAGCGTCGGGACTAGCGGGCCGATCAACGAGCAGTACTTC; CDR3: CASSVGTSGPINEQYF
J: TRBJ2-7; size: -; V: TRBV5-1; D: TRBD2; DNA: TGCGCCAGCAGCTCCGGGACTAGCGGAAACGAGCAGTACTTC; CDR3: CASSSGTSGNEQYF
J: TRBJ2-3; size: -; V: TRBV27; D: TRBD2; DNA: TGTGCCAGCAGTTCCCCGTTTAGCGGGGGTACAGATACGCAGTATTTT; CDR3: CASSSPFSGGTDTQYF